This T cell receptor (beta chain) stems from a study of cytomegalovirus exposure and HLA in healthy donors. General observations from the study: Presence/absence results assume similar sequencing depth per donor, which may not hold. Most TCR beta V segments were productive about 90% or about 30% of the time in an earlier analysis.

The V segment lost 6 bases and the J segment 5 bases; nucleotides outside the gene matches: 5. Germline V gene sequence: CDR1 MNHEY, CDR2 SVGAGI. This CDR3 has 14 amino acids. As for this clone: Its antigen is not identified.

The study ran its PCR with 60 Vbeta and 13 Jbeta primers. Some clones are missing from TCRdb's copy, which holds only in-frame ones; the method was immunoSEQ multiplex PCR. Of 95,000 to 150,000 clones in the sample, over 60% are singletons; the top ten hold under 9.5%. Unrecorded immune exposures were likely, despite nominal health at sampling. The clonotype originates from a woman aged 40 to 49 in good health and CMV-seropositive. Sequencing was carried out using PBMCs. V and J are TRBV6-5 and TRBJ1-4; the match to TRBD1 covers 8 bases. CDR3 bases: TGTGCCAGCAGCCCGGGACAGGCGAATGAAAAACTGTTTTTT. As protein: CASSPGQANEKLFF.